This paragraph covers one T cell receptor (beta chain) sequence. The sample belongs to a study of T cell changes during pregnancy in multiple sclerosis. The V gene's germline CDR1 is SNHLY and CDR2 FYNNEI. This CDR3 contains 15 residues. V was cut by 7 bases and J by 6 bases, with 16 bases left in between. TCRdb's table, derived via immunoSEQ multiplex PCR, lists solely in-frame clones and lacks some. The sample contains about 110,000 clones, more than 85% of which appear only once. The source was peripheral blood, collected in the third trimester of pregnancy. The chain combines TRBV2 with TRBJ1-6; maybe TRBD1 (6 bases). The receptor comes from a female donor with multiple sclerosis, enrolled in a pregnancy study. This chain's CDR3 is CASIGGAGSNSPLHF. In DNA, the CDR3 is TGTGCCAGCATCGGGGGGGCAGGGAGTAATTCACCCCTCCACTTT.